Each of the 15 T cell receptor beta chains below was sequenced from the same sample in a study of blood T cell repertoires in COVID-19. Clones were read by immunoSEQ multiplex PCR, and TCRdb kept only the in-frame ones, dropping some. The repertoire consists of approximately 220,000 clones, with 80% to 85% occurring once and the leading ten covering roughly 3%. Sequenced material: peripheral blood. Receptors originate from a woman aged 25-40 years who had recovered from COVID-19.

This chain uses TRBV6-5 with TRBJ2-2; possibly TRBD2 for D (5 bases). Germline V gene data show CDR1 as MNHEY and CDR2 as SVGAGI. The CDR3 has 11 amino acids. The V and J ends lost 10 bases and 5 bases respectively, with 8 bases between them. The CDR3, as DNA: TGTGCCACTAGGAGGACCGGGGAGCTGTTTTTT. Protein product: CATRRTGELFF.

The J gene is TRBJ1-2, the V gene TRBV19; D possibly corresponds to TRBD1 (6 bases). This CDR3 has 16 amino acids. Trimming pared 8 bases from V and 3 bases from J, leaving 22 bases between. The germline V gene encodes CDR1 LNHDA and CDR2 SQIVND (reference sequence). Here the CDR3 DNA reads TGTGCCAGTGCCTCGATCCTTCCCAGGGGTTACTATGGCTACACCTTC. Amino acid sequence: CASASILPRGYYGYTF.

In this sample, this clone turned up once. Within the sample, other DNA sequences also encode this same CDR3. The chain couples TRBV9 to TRBJ2-1; TRBD2 is a possible D gene (6 bases). V was shortened by 0 bases and J by 0 bases, with 7 bases between the two germline ends. Germline V gene sequence: CDR1 SGDLS, CDR2 YYNGEE. This CDR3 has 15 amino acids. This chain's CDR3 is CASSVDGGSYNEQFF. The CDR3 coding sequence is TGTGCCAGCAGCGTAGACGGGGGCTCCTACAATGAGCAGTTCTTC.

This chain connects TRBV5-4 to TRBJ2-7; TRBD1 might be the D (6 bases). The V and J ends lost 0 bases and 5 bases respectively, with 12 bases between them. The germline CDR1 and CDR2 sequences are SGHNT and YYREEE (reference sequence). The CDR3 loop spans 14 amino acids. The chain's CDR3 is CASSLGQGTDEQYF. As DNA, the CDR3 is TGTGCCAGCAGCTTGGGGCAGGGGACGGACGAGCAGTACTTC.

This chain uses TRBV24-1 with TRBJ1-1, with D possibly being TRBD1 (5 bases). Germline CDR1 reads KGHDR; CDR2 reads SFDVKD. CDR3 length equals 16 residues. Trimming stripped 3 bases from V and 6 bases from J, with 19 bases between. DNA of the CDR3: TGTGCCACCAGTGATAGTCTGGGGGGACGGAATGCTGAAGCTTTCTTT. Protein sequence: CATSDSLGGRNAEAFF.

This chain links TRBV28 with TRBJ2-2; 11 positions match TRBD2. Germline V lookup: CDR1 MDHEN, CDR2 SYDVKM. CDR3 length: 21 amino acids. V lost 6 bases and J lost 2; bases outside the gene matches: 20. This CDR3 reads CASRARGVVSGRAHNTGELFF. CDR3 sequence (DNA): TGTGCCAGCAGGGCACGGGGGGTGGTTAGCGGGAGGGCCCACAACACCGGGGAGCTGTTTTTT. Based on the CDR3 plus reference TRBV28 and TRBJ2-2, the full variable domain is DVKVTQSSRYLVKRTGEKVFLECVQDMDHENMFWYRQDPGLGLRLIYFSYDVKMKEKGDIPEGYSVSREKKERFSLILESASTNQTSMYLCASRARGVVSGRAHNTGELFFGEGSRLTVL.

The chain combines TRBV10-3 with TRBJ2-3; 9 bases are a match to TRBD1. Germline V gene lookup returns CDR1 ENHRY and CDR2 SYGVKD. V was pared by 10 bases and J by 2 bases, with 19 bases of the junction left unmatched. This CDR3 has 18 amino acids. CDR3 nucleotide sequence: TGTGCCACTTACAGGGGGCCCGACTACCTTTCTTTCACAGATACGCAGTATTTT. Translating it yields CATYRGPDYLSFTDTQYF.

The chain is built from TRBV30 and TRBJ2-3; D may be TRBD2 (7 bases). Per germline, CDR1 GTSNPN and CDR2 SVGIG (reference sequence). The length of the CDR3 is 14 residues. The V gene lost 5 bases and the J gene lost 0 bases, with 12 bases spanning the gap. The CDR3 loop reads CAWGEGGSTDTQYF. CDR3 nucleotides: TGTGCCTGGGGTGAGGGGGGGAGCACAGATACGCAGTATTTT.

This sequence joins TRBV6-5 and TRBJ2-2; D is uncertain. Germline V gene lookup returns CDR1 MNHEY and CDR2 SVGAGI. Trimming stripped 6 bases from V and 2 bases from J, with 4 bases between. This CDR3 has 12 amino acids. The CDR3 DNA sequence: TGTGCCAGCAGCTCTAACACCGGGGAGCTGTTTTTT. This encodes CASSSNTGELFF.

The V gene is TRBV18, the J gene TRBJ1-5; 11 positions match TRBD1. The CDR3 totals 14 residues. The V and J ends lost 6 bases and 7 bases, in that order; junction bases with no gene match: 5. Germline V lookup: CDR1 KGHSH, CDR2 LQKENI. CDR3 coding DNA: TGTGCCAGCTCCCGGGACAGGGGGAACCAGCCCCAGCATTTT. Translated, it gives CASSRDRGNQPQHF. The variable domain in full, with the rest retrieved from reference TRBV18 and TRBJ1-5, is NAGVMQNPRHLVRRRGQEARLRCSPMKGHSHVYWYRQLPEEGLKFMVYLQKENIIDESGMPKERFSAEFPKEGPSILRIQQVVRGDSAAYFCASSRDRGNQPQHFGDGTRLSIL.

The chain employs TRBV5-1 and TRBJ1-1; 9 bases are a match to TRBD1. The CDR3 totals 17 residues. Germline trimming cut 0 bases from V and 1 base from J; bases unmatched to any gene: 7. CDR1 and CDR2 (germline): SGHRS, YFSETQ. The CDR3 bases are TGCGCCAGCAGCTTGGTTCGGGACAGGGCTAAGAACACTGAAGCTTTCTTT. Amino acid sequence: CASSLVRDRAKNTEAFF.

This clone was counted between two and nine times. This chain links TRBV12-3 or TRBV12-4 with TRBJ1-5; D remains unclear. The CDR3 totals 13 residues. Trimming took off 2 bases at V and 7 bases at J, with 9 bases between the two ends. The CDR3 nucleotides read TGTGCCAGCAGTTTAATTCGGAGCCAGCCCCAGCATTTT. Its protein product is CASSLIRSQPQHF.

The chain combines TRBV7-2 with TRBJ2-1; D gene ambiguous. Trimming took off 5 bases at V and 6 bases at J, with 17 bases between the two ends. The CDR3 totals 15 residues. The germline CDR1 and CDR2 sequences are SGHTA and FQGNSA. The CDR3 spells CASSLRFASLNEQFF. The CDR3 DNA follows: TGTGCCAGCAGCCTCAGGTTCGCCTCCCTCAATGAGCAGTTCTTC.

The chain joins TRBV9 to TRBJ2-7; 7 positions match TRBD1. V gave up 2 bases and J gave up 6 bases; unmatched junction bases: 5. Germline-derived CDR1 and CDR2 are SGDLS and YYNGEE. The CDR3 has 13 residues. The CDR3 bases are TGTGCCAGCAGCGTCGGACAGGATCGCGAGCAGTACTTC. It yields the protein CASSVGQDREQYF.

The chain has TRBV2 and TRBJ2-4; tentative D call: TRBD1 (6 bases). The CDR3 spans 13 residues. In germline, CDR1 is SNHLY, CDR2 FYNNEI. The V and J ends lost 1 base and 6 bases respectively, with 7 bases between them. The CDR3 region is CASSEGTVNIQYF. CDR3 sequence (DNA): TGTGCCAGCAGTGAAGGGACAGTAAACATTCAGTACTTC.